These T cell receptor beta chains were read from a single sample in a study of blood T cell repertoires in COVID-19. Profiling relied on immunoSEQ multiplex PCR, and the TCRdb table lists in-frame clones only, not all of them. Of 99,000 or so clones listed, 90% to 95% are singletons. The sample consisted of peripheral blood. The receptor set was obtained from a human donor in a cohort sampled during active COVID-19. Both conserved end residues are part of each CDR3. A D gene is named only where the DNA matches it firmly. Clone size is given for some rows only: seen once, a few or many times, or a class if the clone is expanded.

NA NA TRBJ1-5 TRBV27 TGTGCCAGCAGTCCGGACAGTTCCAATCAGCCCCAGCATTTT CASSPDSSNQPQHF
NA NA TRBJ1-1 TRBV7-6 TGTGCCAGCAGCCGGGCGGGGTGGGGCACTGAAGCTTTCTTT CASSRAGWGTEAFF
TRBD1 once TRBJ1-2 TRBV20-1 TGCAGTGCTAGTAGTGGGACAGATCCTAACTATGGCTACACCTTC CSASSGTDPNYGYTF
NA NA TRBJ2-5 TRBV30 TGTGCCTGGAGTGTACGGGAGACCCAGTACTTC CAWSVRETQYF
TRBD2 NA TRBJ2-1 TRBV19 TGTGCCAGCGCGGCTAGCGGGGGGCTTTACAATGAGCAGTTCTTC CASAASGGLYNEQFF
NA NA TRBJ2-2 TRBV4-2 TGTGCCAGCAGCCAAGCAGTGAGGGGGTCGAACACCGGGGAGCTGTTTTTT CASSQAVRGSNTGELFF
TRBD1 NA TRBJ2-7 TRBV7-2 TGTGCCAGCAGCTTGGGGACAGGTACCCCGGGGGAGCAGTACTTC CASSLGTGTPGEQYF
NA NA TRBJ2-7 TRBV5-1 TGCGCCAGCAGCTTGATCCAGGGTGGATCCTACGAGCAGTACTTC CASSLIQGGSYEQYF
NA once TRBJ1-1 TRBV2 TGTGCCAGCAGTGATGGAAGGGGGTGGACTGAAGCTTTCTTT CASSDGRGWTEAFF
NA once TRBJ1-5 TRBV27 TGTGCCAGCAGTTTATCCGGGGTAAATCAGCCCCAGCATTTT CASSLSGVNQPQHF
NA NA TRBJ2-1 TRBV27 TGTGCCAGCAGTTTTGTGGAGTTGAATGAGCAGTTCTTC CASSFVELNEQFF
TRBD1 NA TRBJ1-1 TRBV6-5 TGTGCCAGCAGTACCGGGACAGGGATGAACACTGAAGCTTTCTTT CASSTGTGMNTEAFF
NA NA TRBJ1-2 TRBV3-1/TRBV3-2 TGTGCCAGCAGCCAAGTCCTATCTATGGAGGGGACGTATGGCTACACCTTC CASSQVLSMEGTYGYTF
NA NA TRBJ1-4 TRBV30 TGTGCCTGGGCAAGACAGATTAATGAAAAACTGTTTTTT CAWARQINEKLFF
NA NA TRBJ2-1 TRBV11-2 TGTGCCAGCAGCTTAGATCGGCTAGCGCACAGCTCCTACAATGAGCAGTTCTTC CASSLDRLAHSSYNEQFF
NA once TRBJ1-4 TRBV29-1 TGCAGTGCCACCCGCGGGACAACTAATGAAAAACTGTTTTTT CSATRGTTNEKLFF
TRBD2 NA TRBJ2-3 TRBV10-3 TGTGCCATCGGGACTAGCGGGGATGGCACAGATACGCAGTATTTT CAIGTSGDGTDTQYF
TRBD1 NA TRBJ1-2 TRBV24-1 TGTGCCACCAGTGACCCCACTTTGACAGGGGAGGATGGCTACACCTTC CATSDPTLTGEDGYTF
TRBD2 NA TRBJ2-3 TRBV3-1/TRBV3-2 TGTGCCAGCAGCCAAGGACTAGCGGGCCTCACAGATACGCAGTATTTT CASSQGLAGLTDTQYF
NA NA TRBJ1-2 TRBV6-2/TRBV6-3 TGTGCCAGCAGCCTCCTCTCCACGGGGGGTAGGACCTTC CASSLLSTGGRTF
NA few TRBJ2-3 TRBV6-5 TGTGCCAGCTTCCCGGGACTGAGCACAGATACGCAGTATTTT CASFPGLSTDTQYF
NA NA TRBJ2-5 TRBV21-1 TGTGCCAGCAGCTTCCTCCCCTGGGGGGGGTCACAAGAGACCCAGTACTTC CASSFLPWGGSQETQYF
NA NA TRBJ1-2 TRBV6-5 TGTGCCAGCACGGCAGGGCAAGGCTACACCTTC CASTAGQGYTF
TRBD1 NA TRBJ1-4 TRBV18 TGTGCCAGCTCATCGGACAGGGGGAATGAAAAACTGTTTTTT CASSSDRGNEKLFF
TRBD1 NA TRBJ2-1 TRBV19 TGTGCCAGTAGTATCACAGGGGGAAAGAATGAGCAGTTCTTC CASSITGGKNEQFF
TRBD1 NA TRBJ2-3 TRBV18 TGTGCCAGCCTGCAGGACAGGGGGCTTACAGATACGCAGTATTTT CASLQDRGLTDTQYF
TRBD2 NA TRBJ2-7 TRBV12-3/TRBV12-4 TGTGCCAGCAGTCTCCGGACTAGCGACGAGCAGTACTTC CASSLRTSDEQYF
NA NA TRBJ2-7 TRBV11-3 TGTGCCAGCAGCTTAGGGGAGTCCTACGAGCAGTACTTC CASSLGESYEQYF
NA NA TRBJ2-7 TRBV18 TGTGCCAGCTCCCCAACCCAGGGGATTGGCCACGAGCAGTACTTC CASSPTQGIGHEQYF
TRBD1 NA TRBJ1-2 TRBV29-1 TGCAGCGTTGCCCGGCAGGGGGGAAGAGTGGGGACCTTC CSVARQGGRVGTF
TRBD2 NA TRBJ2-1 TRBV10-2 TGCGCCAGCAAGTATGGGACTAGCGGGAGTGTTGAGCAGTTCTTC CASKYGTSGSVEQFF
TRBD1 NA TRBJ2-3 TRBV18 TGTGCCAGCTCACGAGGACAGGGAGGAGGTTGGGATACGCAGTATTTT CASSRGQGGGWDTQYF
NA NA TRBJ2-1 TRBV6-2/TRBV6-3 TGTGCCAGCAGTTATTGGAGGAACCGGACCTACAATGAGCAGTTCTTC CASSYWRNRTYNEQFF
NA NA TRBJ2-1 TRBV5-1 TGCGCCAGCAGCTTGGTTCCAGGGAATGAGCAGTTCTTC CASSLVPGNEQFF
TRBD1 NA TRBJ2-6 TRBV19 TGTGCCAGTAGCCGACAGGGACCGTTCTCTGGGGCCAACGTCCTGACTTTC CASSRQGPFSGANVLTF
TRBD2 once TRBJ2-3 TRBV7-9 TGTGCCAGCAGCTTAGCGCTAGCGGGTAGCACAGATACGCAGTATTTT CASSLALAGSTDTQYF
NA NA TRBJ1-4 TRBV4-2 TGTGCCAGCAGCCAAGATCGTGTCGTAACTAATGAAAAACTGTTTTTT CASSQDRVVTNEKLFF
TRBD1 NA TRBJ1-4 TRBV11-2 TGTGCCAGCACCCCTCTCACGGGACAGGGCCTTCTTAATGAAAAACTGTTTTTT CASTPLTGQGLLNEKLFF
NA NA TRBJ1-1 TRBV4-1 TGCGCCAGCAGCCAAGCCGCCCGGACTGAAGCTTTCTTT CASSQAARTEAFF
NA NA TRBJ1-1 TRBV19 TGTGCCAGTAGTATCCTCTGGGGCGTCGACACTGAAGCTTTCTTT CASSILWGVDTEAFF
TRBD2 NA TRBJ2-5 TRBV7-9 TGTGCCAGCAGCCAAGCAATGACTAGCGGGCTCGCGAAAGAGACCCAGTACTTC CASSQAMTSGLAKETQYF
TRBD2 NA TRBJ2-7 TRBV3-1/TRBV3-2 TGTGCCAGCAGCTCTGCTTTTCGGACTAGCGGAAGCTCCTACGAGCAGTACTTC CASSSAFRTSGSSYEQYF
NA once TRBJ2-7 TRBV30 TGTGCCTGGAGTGTTTCGAGCTCCTACGAGCAGTACTTC CAWSVSSSYEQYF
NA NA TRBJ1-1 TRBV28 TGTGCCAGCAGTTCAAACACTGAAGCTTTCTTT CASSSNTEAFF
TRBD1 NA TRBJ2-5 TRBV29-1 TGCAGCGTGGAACAGGGGGCCGCGGAGACCCAGTACTTC CSVEQGAAETQYF
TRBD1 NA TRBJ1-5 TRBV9 TGTGCCAGCAGCGTGTCCACAGGGGGCAACCAGCCCCAGCATTTT CASSVSTGGNQPQHF
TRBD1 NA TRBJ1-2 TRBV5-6 TGTGCCAGCAGCCGGGACAGGGGAAACTATGGCTACACCTTC CASSRDRGNYGYTF
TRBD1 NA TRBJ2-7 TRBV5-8 TGTGCCAGCAGCTTCGAGGGGGCCCACGAGCAGTACTTC CASSFEGAHEQYF
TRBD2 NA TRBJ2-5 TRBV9 TGTGCCAGCAGCGTAGTGAGCGGGGGGGCTGGTGAGACCCAGTACTTC CASSVVSGGAGETQYF
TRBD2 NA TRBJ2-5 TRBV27 TGTGCCAGCAGTTTACATCTAGCGGGAGGCCAAGAGACCCAGTACTTC CASSLHLAGGQETQYF
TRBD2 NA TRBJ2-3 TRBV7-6 TGTGCCAGCAGCTTAGTGGGGACTAGGGCAGATACGCAGTATTTT CASSLVGTRADTQYF
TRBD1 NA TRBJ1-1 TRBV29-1 TGCAGCGTTCGGGGACAGGCGAACACTGAAGCTTTCTTT CSVRGQANTEAFF
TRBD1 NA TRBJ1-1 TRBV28 TGTGCCAGCAGCGGACAGGGAGGTATAGGTCAAGCTTTCTTT CASSGQGGIGQAFF
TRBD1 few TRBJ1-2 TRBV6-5 TGTGCCAGCAGTCTAGGACAGGGATTGGGCTACACCTTC CASSLGQGLGYTF
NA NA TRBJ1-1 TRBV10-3 TGTGCCATCAGTGGTGGGACATCGAACACTGAAGCTTTCTTT CAISGGTSNTEAFF
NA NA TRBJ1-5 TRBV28 TGTGCCAGCACCTCCGGGACACCGGGCTATCAGCCCCAGCATTTT CASTSGTPGYQPQHF
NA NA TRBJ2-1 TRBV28 TGTGCCAGCAGTCTCTACAATGAGCAGTTCTTC CASSLYNEQFF
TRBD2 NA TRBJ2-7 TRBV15 TGTGCCACCAGCAGAGATTTGGGGACTAGCGGGAACTCCTACGAGCAGTACTTC CATSRDLGTSGNSYEQYF
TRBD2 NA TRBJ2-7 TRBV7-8 TGTGCCAGCAGCTTAGGCGGGAGCGGTTACGAGCAGTACTTC CASSLGGSGYEQYF
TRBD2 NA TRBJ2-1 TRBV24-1 TGTGCCACCAGTGGCACTACTAGCGGGGGGCTGTACAATGAGCAGTTCTTC CATSGTTSGGLYNEQFF